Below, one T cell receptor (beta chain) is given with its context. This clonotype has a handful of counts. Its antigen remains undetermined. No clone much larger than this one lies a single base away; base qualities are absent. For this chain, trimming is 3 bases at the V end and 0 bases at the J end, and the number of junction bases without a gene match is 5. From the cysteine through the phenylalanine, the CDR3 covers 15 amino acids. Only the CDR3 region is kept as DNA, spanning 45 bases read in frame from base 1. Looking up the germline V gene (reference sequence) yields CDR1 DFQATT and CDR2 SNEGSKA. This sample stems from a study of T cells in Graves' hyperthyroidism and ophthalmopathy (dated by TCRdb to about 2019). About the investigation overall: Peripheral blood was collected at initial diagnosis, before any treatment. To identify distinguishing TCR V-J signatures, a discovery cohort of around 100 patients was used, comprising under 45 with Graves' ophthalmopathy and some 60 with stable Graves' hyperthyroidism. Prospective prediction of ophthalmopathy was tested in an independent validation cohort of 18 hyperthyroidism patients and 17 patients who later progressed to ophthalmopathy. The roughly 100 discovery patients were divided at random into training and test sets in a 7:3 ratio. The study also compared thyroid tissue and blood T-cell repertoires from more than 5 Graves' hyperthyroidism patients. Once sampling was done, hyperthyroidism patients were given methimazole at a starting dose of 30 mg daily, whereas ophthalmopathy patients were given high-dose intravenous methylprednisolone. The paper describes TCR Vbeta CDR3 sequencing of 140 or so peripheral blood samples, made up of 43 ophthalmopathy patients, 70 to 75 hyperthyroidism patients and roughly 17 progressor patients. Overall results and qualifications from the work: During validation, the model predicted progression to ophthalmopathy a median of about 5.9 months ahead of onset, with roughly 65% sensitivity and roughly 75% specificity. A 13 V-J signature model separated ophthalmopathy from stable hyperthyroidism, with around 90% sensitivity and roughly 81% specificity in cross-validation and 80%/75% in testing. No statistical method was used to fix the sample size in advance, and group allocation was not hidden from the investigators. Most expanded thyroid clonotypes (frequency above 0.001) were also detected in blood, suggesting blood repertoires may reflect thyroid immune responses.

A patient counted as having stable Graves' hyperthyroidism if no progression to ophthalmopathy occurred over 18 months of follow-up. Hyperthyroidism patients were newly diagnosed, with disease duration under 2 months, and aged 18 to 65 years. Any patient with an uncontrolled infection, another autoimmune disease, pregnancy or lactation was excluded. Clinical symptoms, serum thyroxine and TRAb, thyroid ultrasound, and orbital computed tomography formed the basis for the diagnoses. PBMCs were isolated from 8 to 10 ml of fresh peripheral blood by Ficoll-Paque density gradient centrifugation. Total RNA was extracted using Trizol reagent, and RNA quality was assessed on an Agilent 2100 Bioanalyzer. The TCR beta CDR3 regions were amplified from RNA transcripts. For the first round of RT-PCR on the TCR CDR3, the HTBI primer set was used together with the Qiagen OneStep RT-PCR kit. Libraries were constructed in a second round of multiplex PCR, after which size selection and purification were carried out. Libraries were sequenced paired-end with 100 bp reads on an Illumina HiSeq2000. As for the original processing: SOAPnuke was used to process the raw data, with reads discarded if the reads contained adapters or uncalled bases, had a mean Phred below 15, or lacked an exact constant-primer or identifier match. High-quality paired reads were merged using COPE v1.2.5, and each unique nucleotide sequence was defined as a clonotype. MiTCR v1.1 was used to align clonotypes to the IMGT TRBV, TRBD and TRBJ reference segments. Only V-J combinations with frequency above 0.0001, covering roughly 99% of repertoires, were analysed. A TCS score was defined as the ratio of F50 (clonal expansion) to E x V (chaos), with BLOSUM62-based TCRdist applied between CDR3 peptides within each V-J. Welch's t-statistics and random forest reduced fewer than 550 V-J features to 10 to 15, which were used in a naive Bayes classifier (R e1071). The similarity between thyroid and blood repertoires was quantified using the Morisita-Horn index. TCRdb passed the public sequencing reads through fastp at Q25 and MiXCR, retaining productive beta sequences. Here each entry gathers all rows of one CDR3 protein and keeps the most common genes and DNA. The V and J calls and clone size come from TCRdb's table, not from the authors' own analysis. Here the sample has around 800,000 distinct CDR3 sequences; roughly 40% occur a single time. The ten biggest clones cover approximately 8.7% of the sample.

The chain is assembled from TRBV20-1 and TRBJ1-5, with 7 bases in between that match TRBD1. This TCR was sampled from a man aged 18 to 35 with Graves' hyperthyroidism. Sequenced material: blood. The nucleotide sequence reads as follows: TGCAGTGCTAGCAACAGGGGTTATAGCAATCAGCCCCAGCATTTT. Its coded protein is CSASNRGYSNQPQHF.